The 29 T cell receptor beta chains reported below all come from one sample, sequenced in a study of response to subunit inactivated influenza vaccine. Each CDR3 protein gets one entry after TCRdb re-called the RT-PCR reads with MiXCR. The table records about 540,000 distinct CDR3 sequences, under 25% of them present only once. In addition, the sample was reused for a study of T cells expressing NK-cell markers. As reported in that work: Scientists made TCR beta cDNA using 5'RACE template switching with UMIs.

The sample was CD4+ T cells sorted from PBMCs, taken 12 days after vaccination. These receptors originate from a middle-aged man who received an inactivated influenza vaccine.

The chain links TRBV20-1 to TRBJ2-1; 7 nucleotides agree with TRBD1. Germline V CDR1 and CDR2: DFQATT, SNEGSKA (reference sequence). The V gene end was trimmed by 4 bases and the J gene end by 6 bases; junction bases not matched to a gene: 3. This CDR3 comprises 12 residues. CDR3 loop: CSATSGGNEQFF. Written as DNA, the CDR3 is TGCAGTGCTACCTCAGGGGGCAATGAGCAGTTCTTC.

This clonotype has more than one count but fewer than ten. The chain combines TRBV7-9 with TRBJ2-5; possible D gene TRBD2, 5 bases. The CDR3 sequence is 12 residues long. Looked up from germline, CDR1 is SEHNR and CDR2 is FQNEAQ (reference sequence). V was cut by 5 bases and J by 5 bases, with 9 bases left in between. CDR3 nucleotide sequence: TGTGCCAGCAGCGGCGGCGGGGAGACCCAGTACTTC. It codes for CASSGGGETQYF.

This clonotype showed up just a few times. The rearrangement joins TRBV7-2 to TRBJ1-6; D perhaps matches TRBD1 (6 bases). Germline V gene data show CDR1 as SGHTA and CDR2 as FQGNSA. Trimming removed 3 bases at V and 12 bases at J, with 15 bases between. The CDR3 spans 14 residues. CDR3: CASSFGGQTGPLHF. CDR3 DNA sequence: TGTGCCAGCAGCTTCGGAGGACAGACGGGACCCCTCCACTTT.

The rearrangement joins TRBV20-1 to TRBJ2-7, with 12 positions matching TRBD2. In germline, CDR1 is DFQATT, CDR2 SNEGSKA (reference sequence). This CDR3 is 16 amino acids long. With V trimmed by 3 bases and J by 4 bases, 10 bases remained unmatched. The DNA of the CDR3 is TGCAGTGCTAGTGGCGCTAGCGGGGGGGCCGTATACGAGCAGTACTTC. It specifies CSASGASGGAVYEQYF.

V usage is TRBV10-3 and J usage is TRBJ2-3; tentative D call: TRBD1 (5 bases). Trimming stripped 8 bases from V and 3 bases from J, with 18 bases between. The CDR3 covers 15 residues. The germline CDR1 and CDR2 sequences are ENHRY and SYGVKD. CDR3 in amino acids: CAIAQGPRETDTQYF. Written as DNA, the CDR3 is TGTGCCATCGCCCAAGGGCCCAGGGAAACAGATACGCAGTATTTT.

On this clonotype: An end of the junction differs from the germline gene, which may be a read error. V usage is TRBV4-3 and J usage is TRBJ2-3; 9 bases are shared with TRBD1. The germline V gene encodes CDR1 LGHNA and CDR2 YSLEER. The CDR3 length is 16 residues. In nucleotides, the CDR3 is TGCGACAGCAGCCGAGGGCCGGGACAGGGTACAGATACGCAGTATTTT. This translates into CDSSRGPGQGTDTQYF.

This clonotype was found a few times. CDR3 region: CSVGDNPGEQYF. For the CDR3, the DNA is TGCAGCGTCGGTGATAACCCGGGGGAGCAGTACTTC. This rearrangement joins TRBV29-1 to TRBJ2-7; possible D gene TRBD2, 5 bases. The V and J ends lost 6 bases and 7 bases respectively, with 16 bases between them. The CDR3 is 12 amino acids. Germline V gene sequence: CDR1 SQVTM, CDR2 ANQGSEA.

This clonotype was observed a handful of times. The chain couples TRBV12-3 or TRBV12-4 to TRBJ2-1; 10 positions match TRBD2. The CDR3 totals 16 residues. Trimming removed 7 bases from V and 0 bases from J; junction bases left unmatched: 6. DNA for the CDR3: TGTGCCAGCATCCAACCTAGCGGGAGCTCCTACAATGAGCAGTTCTTC. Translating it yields CASIQPSGSSYNEQFF.

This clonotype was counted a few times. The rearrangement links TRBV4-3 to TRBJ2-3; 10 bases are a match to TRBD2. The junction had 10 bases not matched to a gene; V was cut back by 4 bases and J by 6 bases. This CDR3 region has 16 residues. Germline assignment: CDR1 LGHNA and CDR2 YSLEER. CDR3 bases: TGCGCCAGCAGCCCAACGGGCAGCGGGGGGGCGGATACGCAGTATTTT. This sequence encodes CASSPTGSGGADTQYF.

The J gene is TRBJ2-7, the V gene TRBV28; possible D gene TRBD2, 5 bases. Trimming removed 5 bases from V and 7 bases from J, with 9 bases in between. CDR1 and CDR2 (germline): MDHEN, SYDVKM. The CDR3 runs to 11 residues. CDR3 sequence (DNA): TGTGCCAGCAGTCGGGATTGGGAGCAGTACTTC. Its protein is CASSRDWEQYF.

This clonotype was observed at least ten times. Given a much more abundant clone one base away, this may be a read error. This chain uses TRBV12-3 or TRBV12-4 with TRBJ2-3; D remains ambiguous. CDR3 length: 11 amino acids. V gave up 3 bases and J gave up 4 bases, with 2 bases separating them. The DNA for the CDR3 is TGTGCCAGCAGTTTCTCAGATACGCAGTATTTT. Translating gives CASSFSDTQYF.

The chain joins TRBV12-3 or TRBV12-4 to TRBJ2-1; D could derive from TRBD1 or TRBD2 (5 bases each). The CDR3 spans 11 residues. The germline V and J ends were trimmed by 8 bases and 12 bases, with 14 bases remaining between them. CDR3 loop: CASGGSQGQFF. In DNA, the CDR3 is TGTGCCAGCGGGGGATCCCAGGGGCAGTTCTTC.

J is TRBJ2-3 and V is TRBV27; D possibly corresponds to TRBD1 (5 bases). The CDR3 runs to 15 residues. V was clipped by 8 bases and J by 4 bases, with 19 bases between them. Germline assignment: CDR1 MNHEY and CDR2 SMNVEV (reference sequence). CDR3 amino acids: CASGAWSSRADTQYF. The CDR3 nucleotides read TGTGCCAGCGGGGCGTGGTCTAGTCGTGCAGATACGCAGTATTTT.

CDR3 amino acids: CASTSDRLTNYGYTF. The CDR3 nucleotides are TGTGCCAGCACCTCGGACAGGCTAACTAACTATGGCTACACCTTC. This sequence joins TRBV11-1 and TRBJ1-2; TRBD1 matches at 7 bases. V was clipped by 7 bases and J by 0 bases; unmatched bases: 8. The germline V gene has CDR1 SGHAT and CDR2 FQDESV (reference sequence). The CDR3 is made up of 15 amino acids.

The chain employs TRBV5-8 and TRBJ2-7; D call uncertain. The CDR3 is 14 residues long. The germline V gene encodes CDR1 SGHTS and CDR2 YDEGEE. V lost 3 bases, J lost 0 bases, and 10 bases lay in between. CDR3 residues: CASSWGGVSYEQYF. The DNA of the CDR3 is TGTGCCAGCAGCTGGGGTGGGGTCTCCTACGAGCAGTACTTC. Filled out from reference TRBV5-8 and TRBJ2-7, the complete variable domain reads EAGVTQSPTHLIKTRGQQATLRCSPISGHTSVYWYQQALGLGLQFLLWYDEGEERNRGNFPPRFSGRQFPNYSSELNVNALELEDSALYLCASSWGGVSYEQYFGPGTRLTVT.

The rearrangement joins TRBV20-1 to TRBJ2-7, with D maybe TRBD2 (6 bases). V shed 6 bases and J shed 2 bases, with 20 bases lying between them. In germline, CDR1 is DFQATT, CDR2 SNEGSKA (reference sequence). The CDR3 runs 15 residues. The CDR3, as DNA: TGCAGTGCCCCCCTGGGGTCGGGAGTCCCCTACGAGCAGTACTTC. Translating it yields CSAPLGSGVPYEQYF.

CDR3 sequence reads: CASSSRLQRGSPEQYF. CDR3 coding DNA: TGTGCCAGCAGCTCCCGCCTCCAGCGGGGGTCCCCCGAGCAGTACTTC. This chain links TRBV5-4 with TRBJ2-7; the match to TRBD2 covers 8 bases. The CDR3 is made up of 16 amino acids. Germline assignment: CDR1 SGHNT and CDR2 YYREEE (reference sequence). The ends lost 3 bases at V and 6 bases at J; junction bases unmatched: 14.

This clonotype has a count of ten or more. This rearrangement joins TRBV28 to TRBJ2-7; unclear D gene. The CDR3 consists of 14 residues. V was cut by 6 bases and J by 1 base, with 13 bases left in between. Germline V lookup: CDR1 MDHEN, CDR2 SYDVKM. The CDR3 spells CASRHWTDSYEQYF. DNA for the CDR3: TGTGCCAGCAGACACTGGACGGATTCCTACGAGCAGTACTTC.

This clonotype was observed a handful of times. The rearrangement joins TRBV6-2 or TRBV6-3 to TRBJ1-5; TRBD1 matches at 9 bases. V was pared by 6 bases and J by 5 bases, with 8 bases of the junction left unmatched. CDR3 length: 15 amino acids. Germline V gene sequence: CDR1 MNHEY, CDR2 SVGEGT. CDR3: CASSPAGTGYQPQHF. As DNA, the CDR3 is TGTGCCAGCAGCCCCGCCGGGACAGGGTATCAGCCCCAGCATTTT.

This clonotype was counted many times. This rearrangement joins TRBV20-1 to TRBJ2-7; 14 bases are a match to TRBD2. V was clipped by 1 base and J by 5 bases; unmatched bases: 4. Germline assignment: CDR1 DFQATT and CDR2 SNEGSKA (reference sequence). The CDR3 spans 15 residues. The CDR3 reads CSARGLAGGPHEQYF. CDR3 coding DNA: TGCAGTGCTAGAGGACTAGCGGGAGGGCCCCACGAGCAGTACTTC.

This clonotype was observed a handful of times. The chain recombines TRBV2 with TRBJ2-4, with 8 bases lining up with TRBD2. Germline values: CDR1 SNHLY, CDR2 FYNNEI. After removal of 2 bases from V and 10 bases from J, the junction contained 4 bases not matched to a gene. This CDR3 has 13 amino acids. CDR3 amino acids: CASSESGGRIQYF. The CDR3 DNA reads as TGTGCCAGCAGTGAAAGCGGGGGACGAATTCAGTACTTC. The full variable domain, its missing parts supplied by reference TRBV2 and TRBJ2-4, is EPEVTQTPSHQVTQMGQEVILRCVPISNHLYFYWYRQILGQKVEFLVSFYNNEISEKSEIFDDQFSVERPDGSNFTLKIRSTKLEDSAMYFCASSESGGRIQYFGAGTRLSVL.

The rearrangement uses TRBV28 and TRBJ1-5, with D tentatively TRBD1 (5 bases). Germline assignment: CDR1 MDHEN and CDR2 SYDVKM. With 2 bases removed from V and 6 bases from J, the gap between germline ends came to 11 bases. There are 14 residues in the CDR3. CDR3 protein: CASSLIGVAQPQHF. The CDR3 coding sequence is TGTGCCAGCAGTTTAATAGGGGTCGCTCAGCCCCAGCATTTT.

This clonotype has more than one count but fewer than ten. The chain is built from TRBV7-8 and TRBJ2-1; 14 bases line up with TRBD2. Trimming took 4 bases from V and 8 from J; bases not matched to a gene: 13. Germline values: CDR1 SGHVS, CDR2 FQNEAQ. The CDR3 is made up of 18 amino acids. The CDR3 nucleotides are TGTGCCAGCAGCTCCTCAACTGGGACTAGCGGGAGAGGCTATGAGCAGTTCTTC. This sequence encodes CASSSSTGTSGRGYEQFF.

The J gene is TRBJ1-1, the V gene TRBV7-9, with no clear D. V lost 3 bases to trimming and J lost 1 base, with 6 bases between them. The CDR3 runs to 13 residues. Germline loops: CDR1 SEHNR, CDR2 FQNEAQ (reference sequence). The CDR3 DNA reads TGTGCCAGCAGCTTTTTCACGAACACTGAAGCTTTCTTT. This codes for CASSFFTNTEAFF.

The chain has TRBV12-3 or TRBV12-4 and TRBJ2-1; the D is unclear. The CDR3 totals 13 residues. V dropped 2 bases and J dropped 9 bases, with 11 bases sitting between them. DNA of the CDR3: TGTGCCAGCAGTTTATGGATAGGGTTTGAGCAGTTCTTC. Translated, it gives CASSLWIGFEQFF.

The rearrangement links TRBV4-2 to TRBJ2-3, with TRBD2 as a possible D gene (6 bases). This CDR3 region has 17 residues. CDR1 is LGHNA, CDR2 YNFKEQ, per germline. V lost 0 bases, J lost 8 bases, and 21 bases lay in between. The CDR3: CASSQENSGLRPPTQYF. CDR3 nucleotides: TGTGCCAGCAGCCAAGAAAATTCGGGACTCCGTCCCCCTACGCAGTATTTT.

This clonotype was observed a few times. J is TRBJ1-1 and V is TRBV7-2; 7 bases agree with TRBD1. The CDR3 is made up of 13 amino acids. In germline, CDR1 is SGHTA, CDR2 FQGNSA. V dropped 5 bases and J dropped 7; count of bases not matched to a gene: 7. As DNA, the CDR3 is TGTGCCAGCAGCCCGCGACAGGGAGGTGAAGCTTTCTTT. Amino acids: CASSPRQGGEAFF.

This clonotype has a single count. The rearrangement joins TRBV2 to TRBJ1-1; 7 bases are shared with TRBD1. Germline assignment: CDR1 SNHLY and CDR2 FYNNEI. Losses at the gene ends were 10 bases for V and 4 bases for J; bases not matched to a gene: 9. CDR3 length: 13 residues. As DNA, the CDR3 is TGTGCCACAGGGGGAGGGAGGCCCACTGAAGCTTTCTTT. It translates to CATGGGRPTEAFF. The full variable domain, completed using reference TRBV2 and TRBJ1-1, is EPEVTQTPSHQVTQMGQEVILRCVPISNHLYFYWYRQILGQKVEFLVSFYNNEISEKSEIFDDQFSVERPDGSNFTLKIRSTKLEDSAMYFCATGGGRPTEAFFGQGTRLTVV.

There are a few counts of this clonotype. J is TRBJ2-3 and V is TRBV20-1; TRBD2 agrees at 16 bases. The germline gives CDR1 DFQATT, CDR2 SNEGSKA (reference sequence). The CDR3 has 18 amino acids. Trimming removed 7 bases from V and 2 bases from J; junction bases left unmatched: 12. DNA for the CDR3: TGCAGTGTTGCGACGCCGGGACTAGCGGGAGGGCCCACAGATACGCAGTATTTT. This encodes CSVATPGLAGGPTDTQYF.